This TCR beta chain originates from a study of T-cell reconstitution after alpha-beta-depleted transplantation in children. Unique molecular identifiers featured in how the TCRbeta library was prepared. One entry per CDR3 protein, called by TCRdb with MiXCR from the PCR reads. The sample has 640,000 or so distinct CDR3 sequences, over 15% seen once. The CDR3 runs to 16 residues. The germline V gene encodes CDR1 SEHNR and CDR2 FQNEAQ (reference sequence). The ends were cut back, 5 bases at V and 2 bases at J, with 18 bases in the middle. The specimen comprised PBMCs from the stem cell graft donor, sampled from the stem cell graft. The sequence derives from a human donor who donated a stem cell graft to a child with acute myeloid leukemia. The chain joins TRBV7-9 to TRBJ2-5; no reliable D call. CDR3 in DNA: TGTGCCAGCAGCCCTGACACCTTCGGGCCACAAGAGACCCAGTACTTC. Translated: CASSPDTFGPQETQYF.